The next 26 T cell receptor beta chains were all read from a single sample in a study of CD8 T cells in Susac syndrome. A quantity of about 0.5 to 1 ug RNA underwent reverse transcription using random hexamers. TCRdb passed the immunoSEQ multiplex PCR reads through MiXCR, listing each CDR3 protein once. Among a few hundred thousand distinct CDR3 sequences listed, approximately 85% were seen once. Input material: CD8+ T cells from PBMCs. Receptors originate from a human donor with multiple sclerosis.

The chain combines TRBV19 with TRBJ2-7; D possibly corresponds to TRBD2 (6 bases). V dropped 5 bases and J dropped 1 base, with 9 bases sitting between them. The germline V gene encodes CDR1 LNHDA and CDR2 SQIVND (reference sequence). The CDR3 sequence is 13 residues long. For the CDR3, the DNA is TGTGCCAGTAGTGGGGGGTTATCCTACGAGCAGTACTTC. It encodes CASSGGLSYEQYF.

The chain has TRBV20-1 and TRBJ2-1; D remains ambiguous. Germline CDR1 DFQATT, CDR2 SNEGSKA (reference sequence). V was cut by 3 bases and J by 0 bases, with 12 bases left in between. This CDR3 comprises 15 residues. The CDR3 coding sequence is TGCAGTGCTAGTTCTGGGCGCCTCTCCTACAATGAGCAGTTCTTC. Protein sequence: CSASSGRLSYNEQFF.

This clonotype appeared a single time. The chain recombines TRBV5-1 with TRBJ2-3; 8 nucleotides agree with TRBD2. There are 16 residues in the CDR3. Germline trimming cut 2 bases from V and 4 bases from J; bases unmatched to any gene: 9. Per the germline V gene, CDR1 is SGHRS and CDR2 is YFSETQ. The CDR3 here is CASSFNRAGRADTQYF. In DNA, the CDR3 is TGCGCCAGCAGCTTTAATCGGGCCGGGAGGGCAGATACGCAGTATTTT. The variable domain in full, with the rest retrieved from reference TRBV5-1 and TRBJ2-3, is KAGVTQTPRYLIKTRGQQVTLSCSPISGHRSVSWYQQTPGQGLQFLFEYFSETQRNKGNFPGRFSGRQFSNSRSEMNVSTLELGDSALYLCASSFNRAGRADTQYFGPGTRLTVL.

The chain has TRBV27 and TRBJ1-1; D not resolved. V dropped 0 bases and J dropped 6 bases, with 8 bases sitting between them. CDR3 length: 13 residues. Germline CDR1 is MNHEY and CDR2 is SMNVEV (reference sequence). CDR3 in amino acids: CASSLSIASEAFF. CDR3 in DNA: TGTGCCAGCAGTTTATCGATCGCCTCTGAAGCTTTCTTT.

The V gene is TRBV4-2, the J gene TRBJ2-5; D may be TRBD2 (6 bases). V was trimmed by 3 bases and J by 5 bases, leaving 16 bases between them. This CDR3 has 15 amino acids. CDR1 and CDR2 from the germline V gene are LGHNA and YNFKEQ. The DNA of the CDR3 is TGTGCCAGCAGCCAGACGGAGGGGTTCGTGGAGACCCAGTACTTC. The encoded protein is CASSQTEGFVETQYF.

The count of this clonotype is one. In DNA, the CDR3 is TGTGCCAGCAGCTGGGGGACAGGGGGCTCGGATGAGCAGTTCTTC. Amino acids: CASSWGTGGSDEQFF. This chain links TRBV7-9 with TRBJ2-1, with 12 bases lining up with TRBD1. This CDR3 comprises 15 residues. V was clipped by 4 bases and J by 8 bases; unmatched bases: 6. CDR1 and CDR2 from the germline V gene are SEHNR and FQNEAQ (reference sequence).

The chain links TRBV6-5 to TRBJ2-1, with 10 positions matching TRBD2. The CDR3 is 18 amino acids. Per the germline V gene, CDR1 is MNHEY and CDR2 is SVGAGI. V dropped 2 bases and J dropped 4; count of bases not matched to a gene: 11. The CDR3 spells CASSYLLETSGTYNEQFF. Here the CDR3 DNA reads TGTGCCAGCAGTTACCTCCTGGAAACTAGCGGGACTTACAATGAGCAGTTCTTC.

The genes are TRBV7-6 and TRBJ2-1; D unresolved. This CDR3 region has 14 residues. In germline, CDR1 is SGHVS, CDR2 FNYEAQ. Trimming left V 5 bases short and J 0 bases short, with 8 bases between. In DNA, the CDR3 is TGTGCCAGCAGCCACTTGAGCTCCTACAATGAGCAGTTCTTC. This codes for CASSHLSSYNEQFF. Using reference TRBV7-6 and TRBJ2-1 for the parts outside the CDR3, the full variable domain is GAGVSQSPRYKVTKRGQDVALRCDPISGHVSLYWYRQALGQGPEFLTYFNYEAQQDKSGLPNDRFSAERPEGSISTLTIQRTEQRDSAMYRCASSHLSSYNEQFFGPGTRLTVL.

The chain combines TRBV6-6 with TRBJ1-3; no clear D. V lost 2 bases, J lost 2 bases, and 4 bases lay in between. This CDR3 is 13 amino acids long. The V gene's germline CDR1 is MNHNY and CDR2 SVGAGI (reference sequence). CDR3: CASSYNPGNTIYF. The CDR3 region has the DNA TGTGCCAGCAGTTACAATCCTGGAAACACCATATATTTT.

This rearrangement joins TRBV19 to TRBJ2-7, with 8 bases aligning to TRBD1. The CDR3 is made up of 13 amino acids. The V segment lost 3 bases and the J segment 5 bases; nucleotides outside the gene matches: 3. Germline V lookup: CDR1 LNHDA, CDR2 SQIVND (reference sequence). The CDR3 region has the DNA TGTGCCAGTAGTATTGGGACAGGCAACGAGCAGTACTTC. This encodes CASSIGTGNEQYF.

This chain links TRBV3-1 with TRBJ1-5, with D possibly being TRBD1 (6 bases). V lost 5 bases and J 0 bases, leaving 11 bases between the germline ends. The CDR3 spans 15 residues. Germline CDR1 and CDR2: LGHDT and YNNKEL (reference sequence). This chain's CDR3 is CASSLDSHSNQPQHF. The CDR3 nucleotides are TGTGCCAGCAGCTTGGACAGTCATAGCAATCAGCCCCAGCATTTT.

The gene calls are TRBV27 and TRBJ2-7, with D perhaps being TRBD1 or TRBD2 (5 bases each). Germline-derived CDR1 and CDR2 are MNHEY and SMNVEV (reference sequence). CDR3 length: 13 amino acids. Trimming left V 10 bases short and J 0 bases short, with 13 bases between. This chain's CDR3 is CATGPTLSYEQYF. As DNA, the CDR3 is TGTGCCACGGGACCGACACTCTCCTACGAGCAGTACTTC.

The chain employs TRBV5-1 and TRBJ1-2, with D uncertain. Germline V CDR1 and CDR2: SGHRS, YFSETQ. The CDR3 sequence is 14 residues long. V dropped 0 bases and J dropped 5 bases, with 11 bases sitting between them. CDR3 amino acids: CASSLEGIEYGYTF. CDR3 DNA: TGCGCCAGCAGCTTGGAAGGGATAGAGTATGGCTACACCTTC.

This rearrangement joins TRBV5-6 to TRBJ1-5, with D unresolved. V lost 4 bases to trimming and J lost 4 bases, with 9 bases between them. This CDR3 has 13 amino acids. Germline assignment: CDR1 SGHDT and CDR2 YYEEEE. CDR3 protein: CASSTRPNQPQHF. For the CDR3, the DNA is TGTGCCAGCAGCACAAGACCAAATCAGCCCCAGCATTTT.

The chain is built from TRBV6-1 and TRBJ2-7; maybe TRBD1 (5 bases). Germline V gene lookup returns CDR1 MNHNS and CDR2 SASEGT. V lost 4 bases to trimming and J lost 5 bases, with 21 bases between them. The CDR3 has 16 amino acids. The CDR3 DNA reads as TGTGCCAGCAGTGGGTACGAGCAGGGCGTTATCCACGAGCAGTACTTC. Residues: CASSGYEQGVIHEQYF.

CDR3 coding DNA: TGTGCCTGGAGTCCCTGGCGGGAGACCTACGAGCAGTACTTC. Translated: CAWSPWRETYEQYF. The chain couples TRBV30 to TRBJ2-7, with 7 bases that match TRBD2. The germline gives CDR1 GTSNPN, CDR2 SVGIG (reference sequence). V lost 2 bases, J lost 2 bases, and 6 bases stayed unmatched. This CDR3 contains 14 residues.

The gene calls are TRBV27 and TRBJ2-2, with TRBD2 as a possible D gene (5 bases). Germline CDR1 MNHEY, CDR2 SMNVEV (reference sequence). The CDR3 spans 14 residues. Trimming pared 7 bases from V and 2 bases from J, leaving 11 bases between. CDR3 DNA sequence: TGTGCCAGCACCCAACGGGGTAACACCGGGGAGCTGTTTTTT. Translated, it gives CASTQRGNTGELFF.

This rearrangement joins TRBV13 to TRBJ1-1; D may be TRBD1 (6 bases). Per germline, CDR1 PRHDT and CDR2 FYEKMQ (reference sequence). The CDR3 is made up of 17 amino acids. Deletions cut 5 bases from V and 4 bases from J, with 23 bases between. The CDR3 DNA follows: TGTGCCAGCAGCCCCCAATCCGGACAGTTTGGGAGCACTGAAGCTTTCTTT. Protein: CASSPQSGQFGSTEAFF.

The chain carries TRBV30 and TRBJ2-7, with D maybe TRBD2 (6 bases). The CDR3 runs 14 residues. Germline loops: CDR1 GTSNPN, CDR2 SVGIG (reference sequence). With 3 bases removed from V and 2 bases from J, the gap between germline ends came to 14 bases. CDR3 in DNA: TGTGCCTGGAGCCCCTGGGGGGTAACCTACGAGCAGTACTTC. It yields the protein CAWSPWGVTYEQYF.

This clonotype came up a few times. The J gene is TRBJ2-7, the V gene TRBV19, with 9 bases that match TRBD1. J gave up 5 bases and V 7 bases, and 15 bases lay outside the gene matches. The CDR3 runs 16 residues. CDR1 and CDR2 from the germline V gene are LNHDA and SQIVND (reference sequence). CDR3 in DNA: TGTGCCAGTATGGGGAGGTTTCGGGACAGGGACGACGAGCAGTACTTC. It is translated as CASMGRFRDRDDEQYF. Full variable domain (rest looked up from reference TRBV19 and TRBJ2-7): DGGITQSPKYLFRKEGQNVTLSCEQNLNHDAMYWYRQDPGQGLRLIYYSQIVNDFQKGDIAEGYSVSREKKESFPLTVTSAQKNPTAFYLCASMGRFRDRDDEQYFGPGTRLTVT.

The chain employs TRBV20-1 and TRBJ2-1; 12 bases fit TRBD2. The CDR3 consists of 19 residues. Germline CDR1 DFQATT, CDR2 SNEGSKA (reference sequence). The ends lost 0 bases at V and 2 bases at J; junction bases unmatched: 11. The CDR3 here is CSARDLFLAGGGTYNEQFF. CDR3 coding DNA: TGCAGTGCTAGAGATCTCTTTCTAGCGGGAGGGGGAACCTACAATGAGCAGTTCTTC.

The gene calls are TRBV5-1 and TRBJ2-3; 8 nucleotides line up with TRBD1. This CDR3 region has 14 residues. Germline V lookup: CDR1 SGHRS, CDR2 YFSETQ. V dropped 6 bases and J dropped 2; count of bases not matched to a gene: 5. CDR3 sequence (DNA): TGCGCCAGCACCCTGACAGGGGTCACAGATACGCAGTATTTT. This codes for CASTLTGVTDTQYF.

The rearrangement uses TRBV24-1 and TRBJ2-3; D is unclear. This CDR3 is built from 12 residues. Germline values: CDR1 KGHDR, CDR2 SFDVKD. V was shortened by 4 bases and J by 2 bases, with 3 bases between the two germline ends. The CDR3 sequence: CATSDNTDTQYF. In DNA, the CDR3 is TGTGCCACCAGTGACAACACAGATACGCAGTATTTT.

The CDR3: CASSWGIPEINEQFF. The CDR3 DNA is TGTGCCAGCAGCTGGGGGATCCCCGAAATCAATGAGCAGTTCTTC. This sequence joins TRBV28 and TRBJ2-1; D is tentatively TRBD1 or TRBD2 (5 bases each). Trimming cost V 6 bases and J 6 bases, with 18 bases left between them. Per the germline V gene, CDR1 is MDHEN and CDR2 is SYDVKM. The CDR3 is made up of 15 amino acids.

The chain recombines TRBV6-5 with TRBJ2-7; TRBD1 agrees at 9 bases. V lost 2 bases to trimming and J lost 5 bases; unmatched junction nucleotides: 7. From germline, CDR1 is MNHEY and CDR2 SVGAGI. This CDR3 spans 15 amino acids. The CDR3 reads CASSYAGTGIDEQYF. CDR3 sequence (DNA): TGTGCCAGCAGTTACGCGGGGACAGGGATCGACGAGCAGTACTTC.

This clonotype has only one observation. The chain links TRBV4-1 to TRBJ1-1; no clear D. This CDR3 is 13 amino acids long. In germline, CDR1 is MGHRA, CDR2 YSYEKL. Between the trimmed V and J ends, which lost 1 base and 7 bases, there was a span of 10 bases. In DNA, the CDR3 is TGCGCCAGCAGCCAAGTCTCCGCAAATGAAGCTTTCTTT. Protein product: CASSQVSANEAFF.